This T cell receptor beta chain derives from a study of Graves' ophthalmopathy and Graves' hyperthyroidism (dated by TCRdb to the late 2010s). Background for the entire study: Peripheral blood was collected at initial diagnosis, prior to any treatment. For independent validation, a separate cohort was made up of some 19 hyperthyroidism patients plus 17 patients who later progressed from hyperthyroidism to ophthalmopathy. Following sampling, methimazole starting at 30 mg daily was administered to hyperthyroidism patients, and high-dose intravenous methylprednisolone was administered to ophthalmopathy patients. To explore V-J signatures that separate ophthalmopathy from hyperthyroidism, a discovery set of approximately 100 patients was enrolled, consisting of about 45 with ophthalmopathy and roughly 57 with stable hyperthyroidism. The study used signatures of the TCR beta repertoire to tell Graves' ophthalmopathy apart from Graves' hyperthyroidism and to predict which patients would progress to ophthalmopathy. In total, 135 blood samples were TCR-sequenced: 43 ophthalmopathy, around 75 hyperthyroidism and about 17 hyperthyroidism-to-ophthalmopathy patients. In roughly 6 hyperthyroidism patients, the T-cell repertoire of thyroid tissue was compared with the T-cell repertoire of blood. Study-wide findings and limitations: In validation, the model predicted ophthalmopathy progression with 70.59% sensitivity and about 77% specificity; some 13 predicted patients were CT-confirmed with GO in a median of 6.5 months. No statistical method was used to predetermine the sample size, and group allocation was not hidden from the investigators. In cross-validation, the 13-signature model distinguished ophthalmopathy from stable hyperthyroidism with more than 85% sensitivity and 81.08% specificity, while in the test set the corresponding values were 80% and 75%. Most of the expanded thyroid clonotypes with a frequency above 0.001 were also detected in blood, and it was suggested that the thyroid immune response may be reflected by blood repertoires.

Ten or more counts support this clonotype. This clone's antigen is unknown. One base away there is no much larger clone; base qualities are not given. For repertoire sequencing, the TCR beta CDR3 regions were amplified from RNA transcripts. The first round was an RT-PCR using HTBI primers with the Qiagen OneStep RT-PCR kit, and this first round was followed by a second-round multiplex PCR, then size selection and purification. Sequencing of the libraries was carried out on an Illumina HiSeq2000 in paired-end mode with 100 bp reads. The source study handled its data this way. SOAPnuke was used to process the reads, removing any read that contained adapters or uncalled bases, had a mean Phred below 15, or lacked an exact match to the constant primer or identifier. COPE v1.2.5 was used to merge the high-quality paired reads. Unique nucleotide sequences were defined as clonotypes and aligned to IMGT TRB V, D and J references using MiTCR v1.1. Analysis was restricted to V-J combinations with a frequency above 0.0001, which covered roughly 99% of repertoires. For each V-J combination, a TCR clonal expansion and chaos score was defined as F50 clonal expansion divided by the chaos observed in the TCRdist matrix. Welch's t-statistics and random forest were used to reduce the features to 10 to 15 V-J combinations, which were then used as input to a naive Bayes classifier. The similarity between thyroid and blood repertoires was quantified using the Morisita-Horn index. TCRdb reran the public reads through fastp at Q25 and MiXCR, keeping productive beta chains. Merged by CDR3 protein, the rows form single entries marked with the most common genes and DNA. The V and J calls shown here were made by TCRdb, not taken from the authors' results. In all, the sample holds 300,000 to 400,000 distinct CDR3 sequences, and roughly a sixth of those were seen once. The ten biggest clones cover 9% to 15% of the sample.

Ophthalmopathy patients had moderately to severely active disease, Clinical Activity Score of at least 3, NOSPECS grade of at least 4, and disease duration under 3 months. Anyone with other autoimmune diseases, uncontrolled infections, pregnancy or lactation was excluded from the study. Diagnosis relied on clinical symptoms, serum thyroxine, TRAb, thyroid ultrasound and orbital computed tomography. Using Ficoll-Paque density gradient centrifugation, PBMCs were isolated from about 9.2 ml of fresh peripheral blood. Total RNA was extracted using Trizol reagent, and RNA quality was checked on an Agilent 2100 Bioanalyzer. The CDR3 has 14 amino acids, counting the end cysteine and phenylalanine. The CDR3 DNA has 42 bases and is translated from base 1. The germline V gene gives CDR1 as SGHVS and CDR2 as FNYEAQ. V was cut back by 5 bases and J by 8 bases, leaving a gap of 13 bases between them.

This TCR came from an adult man with Graves' ophthalmopathy. The source material was peripheral blood. The chain was built from TRBV7-6 and TRBJ1-6, with the identity of the D gene unclear. Read as DNA, the sequence is TGTGCCAGCAGCCCCCGGACGGGAGATTCACCCCTCCACTTT. This gives the protein CASSPRTGDSPLHF.